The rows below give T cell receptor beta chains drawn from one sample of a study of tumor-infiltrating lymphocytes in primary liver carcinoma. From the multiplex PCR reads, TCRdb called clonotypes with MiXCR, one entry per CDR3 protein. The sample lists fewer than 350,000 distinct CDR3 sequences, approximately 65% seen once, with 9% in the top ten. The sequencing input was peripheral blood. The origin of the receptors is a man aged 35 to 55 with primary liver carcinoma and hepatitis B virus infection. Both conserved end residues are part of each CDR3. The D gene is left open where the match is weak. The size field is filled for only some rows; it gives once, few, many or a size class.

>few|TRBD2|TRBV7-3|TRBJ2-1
CASSLELAGVRYNEQFF
TGTGCCAGCAGCTTAGAACTAGCGGGAGTCCGCTACAATGAGCAGTTCTTC
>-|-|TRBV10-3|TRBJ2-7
CTISESGAGEQYF
TGTACCATCAGTGAGTCGGGGGCAGGTGAGCAGTACTTC
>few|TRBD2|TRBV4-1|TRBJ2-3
CASSQRTSGNNADTQYF
TGCGCCAGCAGCCAGCGGACTAGCGGGAATAACGCAGATACGCAGTATTTT
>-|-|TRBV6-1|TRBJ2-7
CVSSEAYDLGQYF
TGTGTCAGCAGTGAAGCTTACGACCTCGGGCAGTACTTC
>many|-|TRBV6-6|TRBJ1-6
CASSYGPNSPLHF
TGTGCCAGCAGTTACGGCCCTAATTCACCCCTCCACTTT
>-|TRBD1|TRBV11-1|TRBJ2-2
CGSSLPGTGRAGELFF
TGTGGCAGCAGCTTGCCCGGGACAGGGAGGGCCGGGGAGCTGTTTTTT
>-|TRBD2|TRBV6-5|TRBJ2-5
CASSYPRREVRETQYF
TGTGCCAGCAGCTACCCCAGGCGGGAGGTGAGAGAGACCCAATACTTC
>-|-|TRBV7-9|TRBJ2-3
CASTQQGGERADTQYF
TGTGCCAGCACCCAACAGGGGGGGGAGCGGGCAGATACGCAGTATTTT
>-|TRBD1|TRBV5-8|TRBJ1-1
CAGSFYRGTTEAFF
TGTGCCGGCAGCTTCTACAGGGGGACTACTGAAGCTTTCTTT
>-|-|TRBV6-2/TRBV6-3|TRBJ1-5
CASSYSRDGDIRNQLQHF
TGTGCCAGCAGTTACTCCCGGGACGGTGATATAAGAAATCAGCTCCAGCATTTT
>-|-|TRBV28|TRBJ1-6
CASTPGGVNNSPLHF
TGTGCCAGCACCCCCGGGGGGGTTAATAATTCACCCCTCCACTTT
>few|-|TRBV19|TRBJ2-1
CASSLQGGEQFF
TGTGCCAGTAGTTTACAGGGAGGTGAGCAGTTCTTC
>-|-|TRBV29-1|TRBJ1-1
CTVVPGWGMVAEAFF
TGCACCGTTGTTCCAGGGTGGGGTATGGTCGCTGAAGCTTTCTTT
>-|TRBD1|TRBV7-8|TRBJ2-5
CVSSFRDRQETQYF
TGTGTCAGCAGCTTCAGGGACAGGCAAGAGACCCAGTACTTC
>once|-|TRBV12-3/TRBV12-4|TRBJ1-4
CASRTIDGKLFF
TGTGCCAGCAGGACGATAGACGGAAAACTGTTTTTT
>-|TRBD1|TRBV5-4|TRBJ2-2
CASSSGQENTWELFF
TGTGCCAGCAGCTCCGGACAGGAGAACACCTGGGAGCTGTTTTTT
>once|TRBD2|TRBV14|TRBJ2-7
CASSLPTSGNVYEQYF
TGTGCCAGCAGCCTCCCCACTAGCGGAAACGTATACGAGCAGTACTTC
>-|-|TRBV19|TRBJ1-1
CASSILRNTEAFF
TGTGCCAGTAGTATATTGAGGAACACTGAAGCTTTCTTT
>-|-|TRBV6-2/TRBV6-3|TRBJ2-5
CASSPRAAGGTQYF
TGTGCCAGCAGTCCCCGGGCCGCTGGAGGGACCCAGTACTTC
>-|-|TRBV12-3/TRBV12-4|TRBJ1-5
CASSLMGVSQPQQF
TGTGCCAGCTCCCTTATGGGCGTAAGTCAGCCCCAGCAATTT
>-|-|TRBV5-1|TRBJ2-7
CASSSGPGPYEQYF
TGCGCCAGCAGCTCGGGCCCCGGGCCCTACGAGCAGTACTTC
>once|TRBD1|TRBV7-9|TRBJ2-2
CASSLKGAGAGELFF
TGTGCCAGCAGTTTGAAGGGGGCCGGGGCCGGGGAGCTGTTTTTT
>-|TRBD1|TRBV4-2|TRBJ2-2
CASSQPGTGRIATGELFF
TGTGCCAGCAGTCAACCGGGGACAGGGAGGATAGCGACCGGGGAGCTGTTTTTT